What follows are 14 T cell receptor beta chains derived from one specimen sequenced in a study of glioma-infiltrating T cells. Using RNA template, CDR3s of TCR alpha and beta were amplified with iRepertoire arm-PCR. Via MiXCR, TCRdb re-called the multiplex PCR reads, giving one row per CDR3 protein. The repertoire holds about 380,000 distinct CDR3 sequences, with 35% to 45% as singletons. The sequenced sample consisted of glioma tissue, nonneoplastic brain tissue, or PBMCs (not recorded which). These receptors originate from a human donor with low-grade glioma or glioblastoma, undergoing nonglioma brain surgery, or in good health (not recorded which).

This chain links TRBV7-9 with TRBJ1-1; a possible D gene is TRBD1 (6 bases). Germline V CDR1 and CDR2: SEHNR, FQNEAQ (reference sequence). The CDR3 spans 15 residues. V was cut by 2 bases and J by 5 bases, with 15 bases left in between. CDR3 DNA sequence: TGTGCCAGCAGCTTATTCGCAGGGGTTCGGACTGAAGCTTTCTTT. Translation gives CASSLFAGVRTEAFF. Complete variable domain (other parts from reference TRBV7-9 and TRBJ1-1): DTGVSQNPRHKITKRGQNVTFRCDPISEHNRLYWYRQTLGQGPEFLTYFQNEAQLEKSRLLSDRFSAERPKGSFSTLEIQRTEQGDSAMYLCASSLFAGVRTEAFFGQGTRLTVV.

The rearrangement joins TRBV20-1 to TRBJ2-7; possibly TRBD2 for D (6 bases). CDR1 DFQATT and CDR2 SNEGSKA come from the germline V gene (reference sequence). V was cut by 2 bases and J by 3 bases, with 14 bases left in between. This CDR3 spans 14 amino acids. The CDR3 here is CSARLLRGGYEQYF. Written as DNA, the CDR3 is TGCAGTGCTAGACTGCTGAGGGGAGGCTACGAGCAGTACTTC.

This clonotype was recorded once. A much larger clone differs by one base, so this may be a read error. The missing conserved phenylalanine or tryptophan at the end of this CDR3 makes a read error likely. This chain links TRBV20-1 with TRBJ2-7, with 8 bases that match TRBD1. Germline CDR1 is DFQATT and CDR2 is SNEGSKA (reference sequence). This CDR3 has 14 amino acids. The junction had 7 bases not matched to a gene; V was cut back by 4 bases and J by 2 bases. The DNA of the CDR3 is TGCAGTGCTACTCCGGGACAGGCCCCCTACGAGCAGTACTTG. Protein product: CSATPGQAPYEQYL.

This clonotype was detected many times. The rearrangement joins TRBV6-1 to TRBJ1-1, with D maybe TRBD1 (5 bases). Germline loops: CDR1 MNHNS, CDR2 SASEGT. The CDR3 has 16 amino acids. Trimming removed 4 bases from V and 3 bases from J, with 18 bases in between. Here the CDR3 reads CASSVPQYGGYTEAFF. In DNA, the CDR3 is TGTGCCAGCAGTGTGCCCCAATACGGGGGGTACACTGAAGCTTTCTTT.

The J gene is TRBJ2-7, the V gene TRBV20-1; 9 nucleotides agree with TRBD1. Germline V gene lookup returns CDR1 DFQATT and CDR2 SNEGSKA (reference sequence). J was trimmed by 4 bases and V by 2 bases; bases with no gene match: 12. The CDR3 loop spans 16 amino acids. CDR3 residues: CSARLVQGARAYEQYF. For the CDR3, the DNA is TGCAGTGCTAGACTTGTACAGGGGGCGCGTGCGTACGAGCAGTACTTC.

The CDR3 bases are TGCGCCAGCAGCCAAGATCCGCTTACCTACGAGCAGTACTTC. Translated, it gives CASSQDPLTYEQYF. The V call is TRBV4-1, the J call TRBJ2-7, with no clear D. V dropped 0 bases and J dropped 2 bases, with 8 bases sitting between them. The CDR3 covers 14 residues. The germline V gene has CDR1 MGHRA and CDR2 YSYEKL.

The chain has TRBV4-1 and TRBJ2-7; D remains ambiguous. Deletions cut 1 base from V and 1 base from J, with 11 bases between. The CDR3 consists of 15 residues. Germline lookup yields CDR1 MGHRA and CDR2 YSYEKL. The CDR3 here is CASSQGTLGSYEQYF. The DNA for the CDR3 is TGCGCCAGCAGCCAAGGCACCCTTGGTTCCTACGAGCAGTACTTC.

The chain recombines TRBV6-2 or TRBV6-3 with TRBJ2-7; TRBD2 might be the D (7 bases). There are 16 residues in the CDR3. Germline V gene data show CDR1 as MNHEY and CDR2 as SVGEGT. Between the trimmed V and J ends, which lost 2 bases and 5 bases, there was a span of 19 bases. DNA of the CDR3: TGTGCCAGCAGTTACCAGGGGAGCGGGATAGGCGACGAGCAGTACTTC. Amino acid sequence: CASSYQGSGIGDEQYF.

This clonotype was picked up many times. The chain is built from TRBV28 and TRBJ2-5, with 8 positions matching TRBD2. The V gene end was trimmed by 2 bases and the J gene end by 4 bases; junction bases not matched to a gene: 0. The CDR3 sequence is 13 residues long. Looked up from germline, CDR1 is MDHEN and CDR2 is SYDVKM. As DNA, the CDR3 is TGTGCCAGCAGTTTAAGCGGGAGAGAGACCCAGTACTTC. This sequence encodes CASSLSGRETQYF.

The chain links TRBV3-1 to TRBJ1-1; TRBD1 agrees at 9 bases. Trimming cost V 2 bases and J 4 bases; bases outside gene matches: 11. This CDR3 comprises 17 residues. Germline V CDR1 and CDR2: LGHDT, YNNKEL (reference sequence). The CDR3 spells CASSQLRDRVGSTEAFF. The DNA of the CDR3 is TGTGCCAGCAGCCAACTCCGGGACAGGGTTGGCAGCACTGAAGCTTTCTTT.

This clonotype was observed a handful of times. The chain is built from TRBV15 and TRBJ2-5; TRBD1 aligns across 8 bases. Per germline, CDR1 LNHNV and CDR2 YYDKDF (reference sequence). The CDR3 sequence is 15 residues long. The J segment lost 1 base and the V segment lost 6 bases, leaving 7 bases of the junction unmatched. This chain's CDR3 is CATRLDRGPQETQYF. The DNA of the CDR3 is TGTGCCACCAGACTAGACAGGGGCCCCCAAGAGACCCAGTACTTC.

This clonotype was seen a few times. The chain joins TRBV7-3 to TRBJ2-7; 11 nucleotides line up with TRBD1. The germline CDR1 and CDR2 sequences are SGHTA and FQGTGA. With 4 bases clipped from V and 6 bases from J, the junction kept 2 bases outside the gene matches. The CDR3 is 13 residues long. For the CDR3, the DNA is TGTGCCAGCAGCTCCGGGACAGGGGGCGAGCAGTACTTC. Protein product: CASSSGTGGEQYF.

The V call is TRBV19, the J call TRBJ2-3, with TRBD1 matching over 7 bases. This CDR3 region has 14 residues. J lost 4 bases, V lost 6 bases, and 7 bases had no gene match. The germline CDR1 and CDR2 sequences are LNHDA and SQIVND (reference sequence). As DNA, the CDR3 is TGTGCCAGTAGGAAGACAGGGAGTCCAGATACGCAGTATTTT. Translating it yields CASRKTGSPDTQYF.

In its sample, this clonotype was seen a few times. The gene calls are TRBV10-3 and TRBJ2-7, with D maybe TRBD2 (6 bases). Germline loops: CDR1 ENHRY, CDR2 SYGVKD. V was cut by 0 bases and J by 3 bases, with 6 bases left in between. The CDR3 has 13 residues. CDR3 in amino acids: CAISESGSYEQYF. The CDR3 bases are TGTGCCATCAGTGAGTCCGGGAGCTACGAGCAGTACTTC.